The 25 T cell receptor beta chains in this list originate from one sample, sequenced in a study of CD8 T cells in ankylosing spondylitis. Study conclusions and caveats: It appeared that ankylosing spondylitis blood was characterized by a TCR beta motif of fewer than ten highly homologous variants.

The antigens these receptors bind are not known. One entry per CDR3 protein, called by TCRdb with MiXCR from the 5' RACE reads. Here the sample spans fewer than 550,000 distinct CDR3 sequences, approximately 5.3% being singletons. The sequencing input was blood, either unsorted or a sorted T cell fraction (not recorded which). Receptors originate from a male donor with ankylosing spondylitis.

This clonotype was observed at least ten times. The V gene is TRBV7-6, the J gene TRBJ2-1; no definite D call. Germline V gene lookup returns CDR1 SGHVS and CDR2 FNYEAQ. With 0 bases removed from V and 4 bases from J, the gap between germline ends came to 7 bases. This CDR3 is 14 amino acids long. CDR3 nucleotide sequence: TGTGCCAGCAGCTTAGCTCAAACGTACAATGAGCAGTTCTTC. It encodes CASSLAQTYNEQFF.

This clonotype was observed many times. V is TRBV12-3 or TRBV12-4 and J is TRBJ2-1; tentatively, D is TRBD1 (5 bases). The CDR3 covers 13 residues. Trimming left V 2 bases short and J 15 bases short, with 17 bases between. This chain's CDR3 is CASSLTGQGIWFF. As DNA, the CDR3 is TGTGCCAGCAGTTTAACCGGCCAGGGTATATGGTTCTTC.

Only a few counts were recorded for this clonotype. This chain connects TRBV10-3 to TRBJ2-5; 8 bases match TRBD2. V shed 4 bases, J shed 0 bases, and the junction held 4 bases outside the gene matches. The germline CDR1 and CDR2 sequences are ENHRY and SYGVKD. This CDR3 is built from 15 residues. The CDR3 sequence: CAISGSGGNQETQYF. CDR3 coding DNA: TGTGCCATCAGTGGGAGCGGGGGAAACCAAGAGACCCAGTACTTC.

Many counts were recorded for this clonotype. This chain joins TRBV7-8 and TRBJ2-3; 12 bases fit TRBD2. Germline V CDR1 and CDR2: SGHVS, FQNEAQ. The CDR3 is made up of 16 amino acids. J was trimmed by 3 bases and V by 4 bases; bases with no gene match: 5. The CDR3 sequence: CASSSGLAGLTDTQYF. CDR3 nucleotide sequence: TGTGCCAGCAGCTCAGGACTAGCGGGACTTACAGATACGCAGTATTTT.

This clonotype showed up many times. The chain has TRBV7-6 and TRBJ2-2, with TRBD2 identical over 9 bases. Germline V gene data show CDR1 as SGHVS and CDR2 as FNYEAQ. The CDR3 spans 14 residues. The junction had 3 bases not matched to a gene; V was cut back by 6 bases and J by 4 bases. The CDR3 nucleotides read TGTGCCAGCAGAGCGGGAGGAAGCACCGGGGAGCTGTTTTTT. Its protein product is CASRAGGSTGELFF.

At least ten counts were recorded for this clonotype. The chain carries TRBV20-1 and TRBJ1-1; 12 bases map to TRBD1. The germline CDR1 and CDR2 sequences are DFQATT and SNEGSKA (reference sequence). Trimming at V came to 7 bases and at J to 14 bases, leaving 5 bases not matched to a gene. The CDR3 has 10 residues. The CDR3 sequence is CSEGGQGAFF. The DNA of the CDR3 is TGCAGTGAGGGGGGACAGGGGGCCTTCTTT.

As DNA, the CDR3 is TGTGCCAGCTCACCACCAAACAGCCCCGGGGAGCTGTTTTTT. The encoded protein is CASSPPNSPGELFF. The V call is TRBV18, the J call TRBJ2-2; D uncertain. Germline CDR1 and CDR2: KGHSH and LQKENI. With 0 bases removed from V and 6 bases from J, the gap between germline ends came to 8 bases. The CDR3 consists of 14 residues.

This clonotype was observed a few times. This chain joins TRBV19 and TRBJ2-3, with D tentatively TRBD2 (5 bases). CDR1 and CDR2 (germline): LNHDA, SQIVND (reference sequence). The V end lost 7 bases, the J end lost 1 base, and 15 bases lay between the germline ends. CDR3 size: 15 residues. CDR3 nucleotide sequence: TGTGCCAGTACCCCACTAGAAGACGGCACAGATACGCAGTATTTT. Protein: CASTPLEDGTDTQYF.

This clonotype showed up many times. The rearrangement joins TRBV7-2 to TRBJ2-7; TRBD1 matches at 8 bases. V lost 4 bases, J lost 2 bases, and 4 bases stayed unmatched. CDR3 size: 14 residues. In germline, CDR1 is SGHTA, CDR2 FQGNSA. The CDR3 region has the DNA TGTGCCAGCAGCTCTAGACAGGGGACCTACGAGCAGTACTTC. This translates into CASSSRQGTYEQYF. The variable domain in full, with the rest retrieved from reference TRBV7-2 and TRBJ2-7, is GAGVSQSPSNKVTEKGKDVELRCDPISGHTALYWYRQSLGQGLEFLIYFQGNSAPDKSGLPSDRFSAERTGGSVSTLTIQRTQQEDSAVYLCASSSRQGTYEQYFGPGTRLTVT.

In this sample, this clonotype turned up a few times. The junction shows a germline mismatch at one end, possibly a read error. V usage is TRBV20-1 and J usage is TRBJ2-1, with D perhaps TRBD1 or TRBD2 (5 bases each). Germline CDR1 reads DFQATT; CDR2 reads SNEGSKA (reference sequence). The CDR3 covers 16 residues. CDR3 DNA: TGCTGTGCTAGACGCCCGGGACGGAGAACCTACAATGAGCAGTTCTTC. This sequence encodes CCARRPGRRTYNEQFF.

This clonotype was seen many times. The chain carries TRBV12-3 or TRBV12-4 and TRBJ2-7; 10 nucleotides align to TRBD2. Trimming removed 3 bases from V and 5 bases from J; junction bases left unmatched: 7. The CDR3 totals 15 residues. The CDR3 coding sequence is TGTGCCAGCAGTTTCAGAGCGGGAGGGGGTAACGAGCAGTACTTC. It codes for CASSFRAGGGNEQYF.

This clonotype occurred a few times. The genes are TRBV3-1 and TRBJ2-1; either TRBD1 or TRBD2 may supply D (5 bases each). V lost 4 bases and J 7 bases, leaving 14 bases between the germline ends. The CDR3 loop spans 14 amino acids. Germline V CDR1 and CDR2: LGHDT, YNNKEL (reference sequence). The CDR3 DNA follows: TGTGCCAGCAGCCTGGGACGGGTAGGGAATGAGCAGTTCTTC. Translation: CASSLGRVGNEQFF.

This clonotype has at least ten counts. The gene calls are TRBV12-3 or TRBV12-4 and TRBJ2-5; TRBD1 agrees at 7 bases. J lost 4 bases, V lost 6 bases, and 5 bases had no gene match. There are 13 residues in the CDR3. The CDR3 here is CASSRDRTETQYF. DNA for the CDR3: TGTGCCAGCAGCCGGGACAGAACAGAGACCCAGTACTTC.

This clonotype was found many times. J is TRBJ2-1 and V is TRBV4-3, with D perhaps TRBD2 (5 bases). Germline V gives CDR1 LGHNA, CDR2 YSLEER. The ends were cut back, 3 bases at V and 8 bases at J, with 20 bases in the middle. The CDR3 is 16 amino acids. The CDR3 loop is CASSQGASTLGDEQFF. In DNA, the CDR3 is TGCGCCAGCAGCCAGGGAGCGTCTACTCTCGGCGATGAGCAGTTCTTC.

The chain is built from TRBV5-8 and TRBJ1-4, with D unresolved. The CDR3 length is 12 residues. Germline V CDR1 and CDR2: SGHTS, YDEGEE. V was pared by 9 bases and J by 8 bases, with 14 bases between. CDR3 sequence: CAMSFGREKLFF. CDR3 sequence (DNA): TGTGCCATGAGCTTTGGGCGGGAAAAACTGTTTTTT.

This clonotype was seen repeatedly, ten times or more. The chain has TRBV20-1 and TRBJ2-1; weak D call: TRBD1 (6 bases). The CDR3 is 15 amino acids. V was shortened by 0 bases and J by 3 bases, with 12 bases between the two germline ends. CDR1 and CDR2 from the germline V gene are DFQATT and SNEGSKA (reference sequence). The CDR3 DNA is TGCAGTGCTAGAGAGAGAGACAGGTACTACAATGAGCAGTTCTTC. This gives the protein CSARERDRYYNEQFF.

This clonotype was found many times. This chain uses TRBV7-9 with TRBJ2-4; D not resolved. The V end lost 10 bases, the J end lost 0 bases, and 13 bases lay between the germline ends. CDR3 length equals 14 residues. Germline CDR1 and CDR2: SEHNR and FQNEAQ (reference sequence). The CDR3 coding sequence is TGTGCCACTTCTACCGAGTTAGCCAAAAACATTCAGTACTTC. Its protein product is CATSTELAKNIQYF.

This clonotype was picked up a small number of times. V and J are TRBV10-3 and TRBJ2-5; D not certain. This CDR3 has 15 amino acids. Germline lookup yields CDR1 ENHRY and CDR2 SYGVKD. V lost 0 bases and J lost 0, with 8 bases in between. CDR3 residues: CAISESYADQETQYF. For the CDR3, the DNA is TGTGCCATCAGTGAGTCGTATGCGGACCAAGAGACCCAGTACTTC.

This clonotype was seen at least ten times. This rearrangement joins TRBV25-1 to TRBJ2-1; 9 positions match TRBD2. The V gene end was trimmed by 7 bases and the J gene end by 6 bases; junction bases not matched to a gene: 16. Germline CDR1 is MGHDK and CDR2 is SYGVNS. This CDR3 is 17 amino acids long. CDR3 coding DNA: TGTGCCAGCACCGAGGGTGTTAATGCGGGAGGGCGCAATGAGCAGTTCTTC. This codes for CASTEGVNAGGRNEQFF. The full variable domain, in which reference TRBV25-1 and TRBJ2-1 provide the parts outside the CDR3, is EADIYQTPRYLVIGTGKKITLECSQTMGHDKMYWYQQDPGMELHLIHYSYGVNSTEKGDLSSESTVSRIRTEHFPLTLESARPSHTSQYLCASTEGVNAGGRNEQFFGPGTRLTVL.

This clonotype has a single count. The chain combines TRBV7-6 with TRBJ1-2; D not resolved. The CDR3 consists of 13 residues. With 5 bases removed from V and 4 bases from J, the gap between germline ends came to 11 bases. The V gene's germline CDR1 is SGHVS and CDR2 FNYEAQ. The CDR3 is CASSLAVSYGYTF. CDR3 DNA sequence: TGTGCCAGCAGCCTGGCGGTGAGCTATGGCTACACCTTC. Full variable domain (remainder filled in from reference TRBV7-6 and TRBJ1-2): GAGVSQSPRYKVTKRGQDVALRCDPISGHVSLYWYRQALGQGPEFLTYFNYEAQQDKSGLPNDRFSAERPEGSISTLTIQRTEQRDSAMYRCASSLAVSYGYTFGSGTRLTVV.

For the CDR3, the DNA is TGTGCCAGCAGTGGGGGGACTAGTTATGGAGATACGCAGTATTTT. Its protein product is CASSGGTSYGDTQYF. The J gene is TRBJ2-3, the V gene TRBV12-3 or TRBV12-4; 8 nucleotides align to TRBD2. Trimming at V came to 5 bases and at J to 5 bases, leaving 9 bases not matched to a gene. The CDR3 sequence is 15 residues long.

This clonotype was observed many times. CDR3 sequence (DNA): TGTGCCAGCAGGAAAACGGTTTTTAGCAATCAGCCCCAGCATTTT. It is translated as CASRKTVFSNQPQHF. The genes are TRBV6-1 and TRBJ1-5; D is unresolved. CDR1 MNHNS and CDR2 SASEGT come from the germline V gene. V lost 6 bases and J lost 0, with 12 bases in between. The CDR3 spans 15 residues.

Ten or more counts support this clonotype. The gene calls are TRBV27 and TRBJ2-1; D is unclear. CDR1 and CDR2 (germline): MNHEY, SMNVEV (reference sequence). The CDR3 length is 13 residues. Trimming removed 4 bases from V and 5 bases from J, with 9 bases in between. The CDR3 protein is CASSSRMDNEQFF. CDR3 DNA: TGTGCCAGCAGTTCCCGCATGGACAATGAGCAGTTCTTC.

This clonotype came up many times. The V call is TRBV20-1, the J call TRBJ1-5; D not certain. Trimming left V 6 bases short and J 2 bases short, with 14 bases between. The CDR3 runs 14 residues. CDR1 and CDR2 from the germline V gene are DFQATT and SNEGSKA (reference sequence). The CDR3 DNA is TGCAGTGCCAAACCCCGGAGGGGCAATCAGCCCCAGCATTTT. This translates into CSAKPRRGNQPQHF.

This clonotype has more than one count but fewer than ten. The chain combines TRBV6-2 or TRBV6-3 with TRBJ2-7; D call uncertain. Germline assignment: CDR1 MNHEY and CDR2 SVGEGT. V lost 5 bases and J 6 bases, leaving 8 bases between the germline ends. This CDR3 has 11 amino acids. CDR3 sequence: CASSDWGEQYF. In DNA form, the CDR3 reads TGTGCCAGCAGTGACTGGGGCGAGCAGTACTTC.